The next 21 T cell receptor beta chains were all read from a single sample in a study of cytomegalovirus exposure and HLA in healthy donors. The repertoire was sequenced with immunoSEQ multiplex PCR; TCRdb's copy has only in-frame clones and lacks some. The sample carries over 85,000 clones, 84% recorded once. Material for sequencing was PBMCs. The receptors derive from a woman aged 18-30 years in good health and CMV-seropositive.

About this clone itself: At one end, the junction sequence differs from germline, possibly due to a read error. The CDR3 DNA sequence: TGTGCCAGCAACCGGGGGGCGTCGTTCCTCTTC. Protein sequence: CASNRGASFLF. V gene TRBV2 combines with J gene TRBJ2-1; a possible D gene is TRBD2 (7 bases). The CDR3 is 11 residues long. Germline lookup yields CDR1 SNHLY and CDR2 FYNNEI.

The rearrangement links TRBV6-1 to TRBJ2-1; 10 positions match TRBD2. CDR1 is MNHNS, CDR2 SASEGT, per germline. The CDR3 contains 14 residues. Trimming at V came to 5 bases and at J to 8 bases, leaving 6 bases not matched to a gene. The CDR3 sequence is CASSSGGAQDEQFF. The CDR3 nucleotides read TGTGCCAGCAGTAGCGGGGGGGCTCAGGATGAGCAGTTCTTC.

In DNA form, the CDR3 reads TGTGCCAGCAGTTTCGGACAGGGTGGAGATACGCAGTATTTT. Translating it yields CASSFGQGGDTQYF. This chain joins TRBV6-5 and TRBJ2-3; 8 bases fit TRBD1. After removal of 4 bases from V and 5 bases from J, the junction contained 5 bases not matched to a gene. Germline V CDR1 and CDR2: MNHEY, SVGAGI. CDR3 size: 14 residues.

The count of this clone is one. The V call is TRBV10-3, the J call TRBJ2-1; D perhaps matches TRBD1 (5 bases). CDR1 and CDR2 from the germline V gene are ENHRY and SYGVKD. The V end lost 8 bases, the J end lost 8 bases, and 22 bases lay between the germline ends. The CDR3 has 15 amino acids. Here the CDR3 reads CAIVAGRASVDEQFF. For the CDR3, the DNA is TGTGCCATCGTCGCTGGCAGGGCCTCGGTAGATGAGCAGTTCTTC.

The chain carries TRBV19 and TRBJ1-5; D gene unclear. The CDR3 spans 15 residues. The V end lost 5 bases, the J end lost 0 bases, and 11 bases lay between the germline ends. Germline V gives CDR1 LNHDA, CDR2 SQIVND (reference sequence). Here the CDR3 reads CASSSSGNSNQPQHF. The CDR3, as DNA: TGTGCCAGTAGTTCGTCCGGGAATAGCAATCAGCCCCAGCATTTT.

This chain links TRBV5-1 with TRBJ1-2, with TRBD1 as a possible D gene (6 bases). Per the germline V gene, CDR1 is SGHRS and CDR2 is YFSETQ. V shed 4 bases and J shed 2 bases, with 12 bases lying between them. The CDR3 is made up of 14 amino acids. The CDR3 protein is CASSPDTGNYGYTF. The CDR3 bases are TGCGCCAGCAGCCCCGACACAGGGAACTATGGCTACACCTTC.

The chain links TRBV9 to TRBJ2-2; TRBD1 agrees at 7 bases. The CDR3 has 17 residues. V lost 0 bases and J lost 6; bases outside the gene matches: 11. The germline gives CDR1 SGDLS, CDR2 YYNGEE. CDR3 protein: CASSVAPLPQGPGELFF. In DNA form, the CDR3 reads TGTGCCAGCAGCGTAGCCCCGTTACCACAGGGGCCCGGGGAGCTGTTTTTT.

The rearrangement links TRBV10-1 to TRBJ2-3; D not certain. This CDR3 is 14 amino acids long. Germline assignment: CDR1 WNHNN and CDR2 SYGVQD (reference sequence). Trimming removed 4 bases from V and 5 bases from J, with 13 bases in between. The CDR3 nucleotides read TGCGCCAGCAGTGGAAGCCTGCACAGAGATACGCAGTATTTT. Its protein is CASSGSLHRDTQYF.

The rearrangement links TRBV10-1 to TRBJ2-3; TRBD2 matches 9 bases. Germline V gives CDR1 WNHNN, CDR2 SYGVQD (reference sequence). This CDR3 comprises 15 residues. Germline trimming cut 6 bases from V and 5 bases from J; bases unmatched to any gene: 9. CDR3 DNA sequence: TGCGCCAGCAGCCCCGGGACTAGCTTACTAGATACGCAGTATTTT. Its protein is CASSPGTSLLDTQYF.

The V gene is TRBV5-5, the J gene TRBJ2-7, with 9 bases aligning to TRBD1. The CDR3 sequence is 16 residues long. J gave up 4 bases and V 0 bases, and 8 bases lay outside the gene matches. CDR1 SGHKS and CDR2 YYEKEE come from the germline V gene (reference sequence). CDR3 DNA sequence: TGTGCCAGCAGCTTGGATTGGGACAGGGACTTTTACGAGCAGTACTTC. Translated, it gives CASSLDWDRDFYEQYF.

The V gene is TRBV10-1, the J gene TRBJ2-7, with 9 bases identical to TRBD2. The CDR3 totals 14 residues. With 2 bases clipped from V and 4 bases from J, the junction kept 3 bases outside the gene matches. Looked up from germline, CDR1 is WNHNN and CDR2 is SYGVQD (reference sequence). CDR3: CASSEGSGGYEQYF. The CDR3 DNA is TGCGCCAGCAGTGAGGGTAGCGGGGGTTACGAGCAGTACTTC.

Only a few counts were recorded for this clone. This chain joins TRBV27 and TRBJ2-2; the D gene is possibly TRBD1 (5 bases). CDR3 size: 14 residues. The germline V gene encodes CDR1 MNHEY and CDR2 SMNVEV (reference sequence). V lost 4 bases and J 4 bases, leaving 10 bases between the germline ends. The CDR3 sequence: CASSWTQTTGELFF. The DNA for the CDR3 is TGTGCCAGCAGTTGGACACAAACCACCGGGGAGCTGTTTTTT.

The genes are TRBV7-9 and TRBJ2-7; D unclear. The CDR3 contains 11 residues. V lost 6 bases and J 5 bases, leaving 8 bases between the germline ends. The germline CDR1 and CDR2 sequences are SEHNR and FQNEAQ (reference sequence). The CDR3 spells CASRPVHEQYF. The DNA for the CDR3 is TGTGCCAGCAGACCGGTCCACGAGCAGTACTTC.

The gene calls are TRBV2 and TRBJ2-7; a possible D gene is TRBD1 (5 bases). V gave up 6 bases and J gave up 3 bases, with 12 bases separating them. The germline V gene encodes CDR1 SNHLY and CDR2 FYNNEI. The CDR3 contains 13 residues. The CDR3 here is CASRPDSYYEQYF. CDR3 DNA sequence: TGTGCCAGCAGACCTGACAGTTACTACGAGCAGTACTTC.

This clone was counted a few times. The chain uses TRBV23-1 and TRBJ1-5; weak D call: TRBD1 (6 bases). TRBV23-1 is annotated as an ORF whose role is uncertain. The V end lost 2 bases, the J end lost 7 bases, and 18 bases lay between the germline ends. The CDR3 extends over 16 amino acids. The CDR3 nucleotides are TGCGCCAGCAGTCAAGTTTCGGCAGGGGTCTTCCAGCCCCAGCATTTT. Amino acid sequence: CASSQVSAGVFQPQHF.

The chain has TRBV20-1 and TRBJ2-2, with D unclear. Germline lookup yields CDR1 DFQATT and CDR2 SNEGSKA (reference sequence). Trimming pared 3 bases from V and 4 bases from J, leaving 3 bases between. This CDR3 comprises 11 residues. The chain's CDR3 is CSASGTGELFF. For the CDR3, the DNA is TGCAGTGCTAGCGGCACCGGGGAGCTGTTTTTT.

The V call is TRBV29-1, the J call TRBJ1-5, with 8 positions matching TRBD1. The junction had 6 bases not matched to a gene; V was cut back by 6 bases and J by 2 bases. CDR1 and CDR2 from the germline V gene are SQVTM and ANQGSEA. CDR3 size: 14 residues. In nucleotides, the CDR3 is TGCAGCGTGACAGGGGTGACTGGCAATCAGCCCCAGCATTTT. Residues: CSVTGVTGNQPQHF.

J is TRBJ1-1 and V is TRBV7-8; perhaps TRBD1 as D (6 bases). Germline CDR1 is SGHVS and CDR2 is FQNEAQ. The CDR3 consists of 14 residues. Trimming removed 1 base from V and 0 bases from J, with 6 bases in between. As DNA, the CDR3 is TGTGCCAGCAGCTTAGACAGGGTGAACACTGAAGCTTTCTTT. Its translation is CASSLDRVNTEAFF.

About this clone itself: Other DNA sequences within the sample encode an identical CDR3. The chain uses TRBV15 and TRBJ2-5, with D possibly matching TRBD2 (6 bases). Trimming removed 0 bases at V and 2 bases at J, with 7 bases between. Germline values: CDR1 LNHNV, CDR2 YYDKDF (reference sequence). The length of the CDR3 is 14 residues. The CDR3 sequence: CATSRDRGQETQYF. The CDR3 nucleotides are TGTGCCACCAGCAGAGATCGGGGGCAAGAGACCCAGTACTTC.

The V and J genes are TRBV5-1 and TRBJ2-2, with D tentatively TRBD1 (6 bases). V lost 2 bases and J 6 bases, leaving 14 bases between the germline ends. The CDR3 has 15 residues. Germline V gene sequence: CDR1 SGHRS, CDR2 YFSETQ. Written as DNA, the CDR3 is TGCGCCAGCAGCTTACTGCCGGGACATCCCGGGGAGCTGTTTTTT. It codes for CASSLLPGHPGELFF.

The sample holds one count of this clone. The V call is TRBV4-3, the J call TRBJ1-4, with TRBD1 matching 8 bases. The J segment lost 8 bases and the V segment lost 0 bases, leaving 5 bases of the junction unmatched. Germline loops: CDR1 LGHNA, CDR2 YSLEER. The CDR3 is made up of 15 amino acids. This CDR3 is CASSQESRGLEKLFF. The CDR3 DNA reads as TGCGCCAGCAGCCAAGAATCCAGGGGGCTGGAAAAACTGTTTTTT.